This T cell receptor (beta chain) was profiled in a study of blood T cell dynamics during melanoma immunotherapy. Notes on the study in general: Among sorted CD8+ subsets, immune-effector cells had the highest clonality and cell-free DNA similarity. It remained unknown if the driving T cell clones were melanoma-specific.

As for this clone: Its antigen is currently unknown.

Clones were sequenced by immunoSEQ multiplex PCR, and TCRdb holds only the in-frame ones, with some missing. Found here are under 900 clones, less than 75% of them singletons; the top ten hold around a quarter. As to time point: week 3, after first cycle of checkpoint inhibitor. Blood was drawn before treatment and at week 3 after checkpoint blockade. Material: central memory CD8+ T cells from blood, obtained from a patient treated with checkpoint blockade. The source is a human donor with melanoma.

In nucleotides, the CDR3 is TGCGCCAGCAGCCAAGGACAGTTATCCTACGAGCAGTACTTC. Residues: CASSQGQLSYEQYF. V is TRBV5-1 and J is TRBJ2-7, with D maybe TRBD1 (6 bases). Trimming removed 4 bases from V and 1 base from J, with 12 bases in between. The CDR3 length is 14 residues. Germline V CDR1 and CDR2: SGHRS, YFSETQ.